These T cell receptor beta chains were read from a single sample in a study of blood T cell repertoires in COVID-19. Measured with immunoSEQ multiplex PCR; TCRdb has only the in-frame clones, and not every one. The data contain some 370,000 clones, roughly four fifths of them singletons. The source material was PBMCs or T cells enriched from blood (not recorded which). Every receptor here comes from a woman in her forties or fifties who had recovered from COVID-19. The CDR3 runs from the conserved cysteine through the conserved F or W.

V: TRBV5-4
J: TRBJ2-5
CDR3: CASSLESGQETQYF

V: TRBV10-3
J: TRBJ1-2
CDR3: CASSPGVRGYTF

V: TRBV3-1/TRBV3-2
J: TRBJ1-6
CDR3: CASSQDVFTGRGLSPLHF

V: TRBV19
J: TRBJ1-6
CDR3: CASSMDRTTRAYNSPLHF

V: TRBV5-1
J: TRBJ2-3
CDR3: CASSFRGLAGSTDTQYF

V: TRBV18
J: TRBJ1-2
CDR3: CASSPVQGSYGYTF

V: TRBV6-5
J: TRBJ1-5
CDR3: CASSQGQPQHF

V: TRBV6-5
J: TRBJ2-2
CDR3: CASSSQASGELFF

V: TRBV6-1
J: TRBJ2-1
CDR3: CASSETESGSYNEQFF

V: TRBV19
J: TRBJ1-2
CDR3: CASSLQGNQGGYTF

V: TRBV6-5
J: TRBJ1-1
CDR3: CASSPTGRTEAFF

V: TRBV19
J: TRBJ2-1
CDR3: CASSIVGLAGGGPSYNEQFF

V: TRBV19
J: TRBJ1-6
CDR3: CASSPPGRGVRRNSPLHF

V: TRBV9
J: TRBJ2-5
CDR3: CASSVAEASGVRTQYF

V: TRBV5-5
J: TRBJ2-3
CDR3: CASSSQGLGLSTDTQYF

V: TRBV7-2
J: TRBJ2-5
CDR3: CASSLMGLVRETQYF

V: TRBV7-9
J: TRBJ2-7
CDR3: CASSQSKTLYYEQYF

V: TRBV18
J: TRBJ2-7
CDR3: CASSPLDTTYEQYF

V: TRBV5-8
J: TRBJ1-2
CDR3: CASSLDGVRFYGYTF

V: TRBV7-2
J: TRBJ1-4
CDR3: CASSLGQGYEKLFF

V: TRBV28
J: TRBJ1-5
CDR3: CASSWDSRQPQHF

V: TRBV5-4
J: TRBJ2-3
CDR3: CASSSWTSRSTDTQYF